This entry features one TCR beta chain sequence. The entry originates in a study of patients and donors after allogeneic stem cell transplantation. CDR1 and CDR2 (germline): MNHNS, SASEGT. V gave up 8 bases and J gave up 4 bases, with 20 bases separating them. CDR3 length equals 15 residues. TCRdb re-called the RT-PCR reads with MiXCR, one entry per CDR3 protein. The sample yields approximately 410,000 distinct CDR3 sequences, 16% seen once. Input material: blood, either unsorted or a sorted T cell fraction (not recorded which). The TCR originated in a human donor who was either an allogeneic HSCT recipient or a stem cell or donor lymphocyte infusion donor (not recorded which). It is not recorded whose cells these are; they may come from a transplant donor. The chain couples TRBV6-1 to TRBJ1-1; maybe TRBD1 (5 bases). CDR3 nucleotide sequence: TGTGCCAGCGGGTCGGTAAGGGGACGGAGCACTGAAGCTTTCTTT. It is translated as CASGSVRGRSTEAFF.